This T cell receptor (beta chain) was documented in a study of blood T cell repertoires in COVID-19 (TCRdb year 2020). At the level of the whole study: The collaborator samples originated in the United States, Italy and Spain and spanned the acute and convalescent phases of COVID-19. The prospective study material was composed of cDNA or gDNA derived from T cells, B-cell-depleted T cells, or PBMCs. The dataset comprised deeply sampled blood TCRbeta repertoires from subjects exposed to, actively infected with, or recovered from COVID-19. The repertoires were released in a freely available public database meant as a resource for research on the immune response to SARS-CoV-2. The samples were drawn from two sources: the first 160 participants of the ongoing ImmuneRACE study, and 1,000 to 1,500 subjects contributed by 6 global collaborators. Sample metadata almost always included a de-identified subject ID, COVID-19 status, age in years and sex. Where HLA class I and class II types were available, the types were taken from metadata supplied by the sample provider, not from assay-based typing. Results the study describes overall, beyond this receptor: The amount of clinical and demographic metadata varied by source and participant and was provided uncurated.

Based on the germline V gene, the CDR1 and CDR2 sequences are SGHTA and FQGNSA. Here V drops 5 bases and J drops 4 bases, and the junction holds 3 bases not matched to any gene. From cysteine to phenylalanine, the CDR3 is 13 amino acids long. Only the CDR3 DNA is retained, 39 bases long and in frame from the first base. One collaborating source in Seattle enrolled patients while the patients were actively infected and followed the patients over time throughout the course of disease. Whole blood was collected in K2EDTA tubes by collaborating institutions according to the institutions' own protocols. For TCRbeta analysis, collaborators shipped samples in one of three forms: frozen whole blood, isolated PBMCs, or DNA extracted from either of those sample types. The immunoSEQ Assay, a bias-controlled multiplex PCR, was used to amplify TCRbeta CDR3 regions from genomic DNA. As for the authors' bioinformatics: Nucleated cell counts per sample were estimated from amplification of reference gene primers within the assay. To quantify the absolute abundance of each unique TCRbeta CDR3 rearrangement, sequence reads were collapsed and filtered. For each sample, productive Simpson clonality was calculated as the square root of Simpson's diversity index over productive rearrangements. TCRdb stores this immuneACCESS table with in-frame sequences only. Part of the clones is absent; in the studies checked, under half of the shortfall reflects unresolved V genes, and no reason is known for the rest. That table supplies the V and J calls and clone size; D and trimming were determined from the DNA. In all, the sample holds 200,000 to 300,000 clones, and approximately 92% of those were seen once. The top ten clonotypes cover under 3% of the sample.

With respect to this clone: Its antigen target is currently unknown. No much larger clone is present one base from it, and per-base qualities are unavailable.

The sample was peripheral blood. The clonotype originates from a person aged 18 to 35 with COVID-19, enrolled during active disease. This chain is built from TRBV7-2 and TRBJ2-5; the central 8 bases match TRBD1. The CDR3 protein: CASSADRGETQYF. The nucleotides are TGTGCCAGCAGCGCCGACAGGGGAGAGACCCAGTACTTC. With all but the CDR3 taken from the reference TRBV7-2 and TRBJ2-5 genes, the full variable domain is: GAGVSQSPSNKVTEKGKDVELRCDPISGHTALYWYRQSLGQGLEFLIYFQGNSAPDKSGLPSDRFSAERTGGSVSTLTIQRTQQEDSAVYLCASSADRGETQYFGPGTRLLVL.